What follows is one TCR beta chain and its context. The antigen this receptor binds is unknown. No base quality values were provided; no much bigger clone lies one nucleotide off. The germline V gene (reference sequence) sets CDR1 to LNHDA and CDR2 to SQIVND. V loses 2 bases of germline sequence and J loses 0 bases, and the interval between the two ends is 14 bases. The cysteine opens and the phenylalanine closes a CDR3 of 17 amino acids. The DNA shown is the 51-base CDR3, in frame from base 1. These data come from a study of control samples from healthy donors and cancer patients (dated by TCRdb to the early 2020s). The library was built by means of the immunoSEQ multiplex PCR assay. In TCRdb, the immuneACCESS table is reduced to in-frame sequences with V and J assigned. These tables do not hold every clone; where another copy was compared, an unresolved V gene accounts for under half, and the others remain unexplained. The sample data list fewer than 200,000 clones, and just over 90% of these were observed just once. Over 3.5% of the sample belongs to the ten largest clones.

Sequenced: blood. This clonotype originated in a woman aged 55-69 years in good health. The rearranged chain carries TRBV19 and TRBJ1-3, with TRBD1 perhaps the D gene, on 5 matching bases. CDR3 loop: CASSINRRRSSGNTIYF. The DNA reads TGTGCCAGTAGTATAAACAGGCGTCGATCCTCTGGAAACACCATATATTTT. The variable domain in full, with residues beyond the CDR3 obtained from the reference TRBV19 and TRBJ1-3 genes, is DGGITQSPKYLFRKEGQNVTLSCEQNLNHDAMYWYRQDPGQGLRLIYYSQIVNDFQKGDIAEGYSVSREKKESFPLTVTSAQKNPTAFYLCASSINRRRSSGNTIYFGEGSWLTVV.